This TCR beta chain was sequenced for a study of T cells in Graves' hyperthyroidism and ophthalmopathy. Study outcomes and limitations: Blood samples included most of the expanded thyroid clonotypes exceeding 0.001.

Amplification of TCR beta CDR3 regions was performed using RNA transcripts as template. When the TCR CDR3 underwent first-round RT-PCR, the HTBI primer set was used. TCRdb analysed the multiplex PCR reads with MiXCR anew, one entry per CDR3 protein. The sample records about 50,000 distinct CDR3 sequences, 45% to 50% being singletons. Worth noting for this clonotype: The target antigen is unknown.

For Graves' hyperthyroidism to be stable, ophthalmopathy could not progress within 18 months. Germline CDR1 DFQATT, CDR2 SNEGSKA (reference sequence). The CDR3 has 12 residues. V was cut by 3 bases and J by 8 bases, with 11 bases left in between. The source material was peripheral blood or thyroid tissue (not recorded which). This receptor was identified in a woman aged 45 to 65 with Graves' hyperthyroidism. This chain uses TRBV20-1 with TRBJ1-3, with D unclear. The CDR3 DNA reads TGCAGTGCTAGCCCGCCTTCCGACACCATATATTTT. This encodes CSASPPSDTIYF.